The entry below gives a single TCR beta chain sequence along with its context. The data stem from a study of T-cell memory formation after mild COVID-19. One entry per CDR3 protein, called by TCRdb with MiXCR from the 5' RACE reads. The table has some 150,000 distinct CDR3 sequences, about 14% seen once; the top ten hold more than 25%. V shed 2 bases and J shed 10 bases, with 12 bases lying between them. Germline V gene sequence: CDR1 KGHSY, CDR2 FQNENV. The CDR3 contains 13 residues. The chain carries TRBV16 and TRBJ2-1; either TRBD1 or TRBD2 may supply D (5 bases each). This clonotype was obtained from an adult woman who had mild COVID-19 (a few samples of this study predate the infection). Cell type and time point are not known. Sequencing was done on a sample of PBMCs or a T cell subset sorted from them (not recorded which). Written as DNA, the CDR3 is TGTGCCAGCAGCCAACCACTAGGGGAGGAGCAGTTCTTC. It translates to CASSQPLGEEQFF.